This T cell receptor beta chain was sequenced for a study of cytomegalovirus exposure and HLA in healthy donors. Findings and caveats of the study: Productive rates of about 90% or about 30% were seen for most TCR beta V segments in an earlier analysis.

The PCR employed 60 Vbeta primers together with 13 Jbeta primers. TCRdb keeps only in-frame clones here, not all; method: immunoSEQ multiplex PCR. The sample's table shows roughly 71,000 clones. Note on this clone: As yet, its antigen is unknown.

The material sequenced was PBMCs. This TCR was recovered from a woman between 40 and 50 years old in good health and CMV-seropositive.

The CDR3 sequence is CSASTGDEQFF. DNA for the CDR3: TGCAGTGCTAGTACCGGGGATGAGCAGTTCTTC. V is TRBV20-1 and J is TRBJ2-1, with D perhaps matching TRBD2 (5 bases). Trimming stripped 3 bases from V and 8 bases from J, with 8 bases between. CDR3 length equals 11 residues. From germline, CDR1 is DFQATT and CDR2 SNEGSKA (reference sequence).